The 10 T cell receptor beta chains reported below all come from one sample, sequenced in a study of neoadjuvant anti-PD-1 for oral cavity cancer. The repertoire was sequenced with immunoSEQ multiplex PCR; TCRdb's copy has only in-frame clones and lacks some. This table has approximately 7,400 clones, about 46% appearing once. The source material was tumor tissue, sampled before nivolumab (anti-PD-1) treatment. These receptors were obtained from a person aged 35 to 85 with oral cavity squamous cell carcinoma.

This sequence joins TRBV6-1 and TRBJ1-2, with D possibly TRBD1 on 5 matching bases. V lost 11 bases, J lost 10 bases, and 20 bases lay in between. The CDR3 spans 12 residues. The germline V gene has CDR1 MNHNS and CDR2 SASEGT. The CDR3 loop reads CAGGSSGTHYTF. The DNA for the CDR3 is TGTGCCGGCGGATCGTCCGGGACCCACTACACCTTC.

In DNA form, the CDR3 reads TGTGCCAGCAGCCCGCACGGGAGTAGCTCCTACAATGAGCAGTTCTTC. This sequence encodes CASSPHGSSSYNEQFF. This sequence joins TRBV13 and TRBJ2-1; weak D call: TRBD2 (6 bases). The CDR3 extends over 16 amino acids. Deletions cut 5 bases from V and 0 bases from J, with 14 bases between. Looked up from germline, CDR1 is PRHDT and CDR2 is FYEKMQ (reference sequence).

In nucleotides, the CDR3 is TGCGCCAGCAGCCTGGGACTAGCGGGAAGAAGCACAGATACGCAGTATTTT. Translation: CASSLGLAGRSTDTQYF. V gene TRBV5-1 combines with J gene TRBJ2-3; 13 nucleotides agree with TRBD2. In germline, CDR1 is SGHRS, CDR2 YFSETQ. There are 17 residues in the CDR3. V was clipped by 4 bases and J by 0 bases; unmatched bases: 5.

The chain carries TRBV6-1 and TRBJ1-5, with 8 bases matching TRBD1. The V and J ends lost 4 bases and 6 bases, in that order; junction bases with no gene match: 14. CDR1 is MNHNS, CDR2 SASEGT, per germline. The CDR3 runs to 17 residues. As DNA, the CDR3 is TGTGCCAGCAGTGCCGGCCCCTCGCAGGGGGCTACTCAGCCCCAGCATTTT. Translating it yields CASSAGPSQGATQPQHF.

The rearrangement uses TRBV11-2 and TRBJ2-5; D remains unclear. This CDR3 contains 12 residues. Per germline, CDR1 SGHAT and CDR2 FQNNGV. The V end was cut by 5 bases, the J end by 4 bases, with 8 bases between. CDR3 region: CASSPYLETQYF. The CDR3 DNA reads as TGTGCCAGCAGCCCTTATCTAGAGACCCAGTACTTC. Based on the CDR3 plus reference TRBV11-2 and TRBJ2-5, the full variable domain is EAGVAQSPRYKIIEKRQSVAFWCNPISGHATLYWYQQILGQGPKLLIQFQNNGVVDDSQLPKDRFSAERLKGVDSTLKIQPAKLEDSAVYLCASSPYLETQYFGPGTRLLVL.

This CDR3 is CASSLQQGGRDGYTF. CDR3 in DNA: TGCGCCAGCAGCCTTCAGCAAGGGGGCCGGGATGGCTACACCTTC. The chain joins TRBV4-3 to TRBJ1-2, with 7 positions matching TRBD1. Per the germline V gene, CDR1 is LGHNA and CDR2 is YSLEER. Trimming at V came to 4 bases and at J to 6 bases, leaving 11 bases not matched to a gene. The CDR3 contains 15 residues.

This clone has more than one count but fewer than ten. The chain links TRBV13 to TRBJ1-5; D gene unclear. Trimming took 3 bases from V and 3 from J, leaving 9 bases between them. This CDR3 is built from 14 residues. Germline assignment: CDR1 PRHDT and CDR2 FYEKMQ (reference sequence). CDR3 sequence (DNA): TGTGCCAGCAGCTTTGGCAAAAACAATCAGCCCCAGCATTTT. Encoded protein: CASSFGKNNQPQHF.

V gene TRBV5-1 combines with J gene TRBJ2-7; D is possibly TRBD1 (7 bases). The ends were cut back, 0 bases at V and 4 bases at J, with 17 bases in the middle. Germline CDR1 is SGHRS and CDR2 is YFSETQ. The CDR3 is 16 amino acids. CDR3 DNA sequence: TGCGCCAGCAGCTTGGCCGAGGGAGGACAGGCGTACGAGCAGTACTTC. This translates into CASSLAEGGQAYEQYF.

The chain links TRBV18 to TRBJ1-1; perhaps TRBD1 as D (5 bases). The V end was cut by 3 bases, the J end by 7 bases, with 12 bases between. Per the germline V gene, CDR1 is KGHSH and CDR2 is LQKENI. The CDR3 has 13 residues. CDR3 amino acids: CASSPGPIFEAFF. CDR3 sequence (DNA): TGTGCCAGCTCACCGGGACCGATATTTGAAGCTTTCTTT.

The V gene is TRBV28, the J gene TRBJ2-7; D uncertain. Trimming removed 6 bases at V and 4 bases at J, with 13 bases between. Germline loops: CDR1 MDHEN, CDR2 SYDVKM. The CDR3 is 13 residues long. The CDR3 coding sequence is TGTGCCAGCAGACCCCAGAATCTTTACGAGCAGTACTTC. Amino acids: CASRPQNLYEQYF.